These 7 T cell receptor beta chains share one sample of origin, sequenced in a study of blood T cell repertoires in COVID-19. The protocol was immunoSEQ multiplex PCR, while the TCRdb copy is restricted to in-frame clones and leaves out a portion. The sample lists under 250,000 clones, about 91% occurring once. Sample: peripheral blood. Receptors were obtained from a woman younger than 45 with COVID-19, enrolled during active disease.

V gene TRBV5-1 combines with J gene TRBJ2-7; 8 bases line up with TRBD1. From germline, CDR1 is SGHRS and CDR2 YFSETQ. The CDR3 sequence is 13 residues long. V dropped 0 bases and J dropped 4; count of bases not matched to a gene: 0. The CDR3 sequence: CASSLGDRYEQYF. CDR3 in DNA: TGCGCCAGCAGCTTGGGGGACAGGTACGAGCAGTACTTC.

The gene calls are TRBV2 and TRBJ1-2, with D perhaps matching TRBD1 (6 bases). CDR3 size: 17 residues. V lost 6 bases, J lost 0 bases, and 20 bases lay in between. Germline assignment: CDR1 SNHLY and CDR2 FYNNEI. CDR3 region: CASRYRELALSNYGYTF. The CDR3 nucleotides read TGTGCCAGCAGATACAGGGAATTGGCTTTGTCTAACTATGGCTACACCTTC.

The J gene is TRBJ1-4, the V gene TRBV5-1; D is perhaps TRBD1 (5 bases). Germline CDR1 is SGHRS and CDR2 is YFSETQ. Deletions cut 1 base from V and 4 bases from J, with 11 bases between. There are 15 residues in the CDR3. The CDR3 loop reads CASSLRRDFNEKLFF. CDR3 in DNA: TGCGCCAGCAGCTTGAGGAGGGACTTTAATGAAAAACTGTTTTTT. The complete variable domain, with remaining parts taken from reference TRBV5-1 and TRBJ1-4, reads KAGVTQTPRYLIKTRGQQVTLSCSPISGHRSVSWYQQTPGQGLQFLFEYFSETQRNKGNFPGRFSGRQFSNSRSEMNVSTLELGDSALYLCASSLRRDFNEKLFFGSGTQLSVL.

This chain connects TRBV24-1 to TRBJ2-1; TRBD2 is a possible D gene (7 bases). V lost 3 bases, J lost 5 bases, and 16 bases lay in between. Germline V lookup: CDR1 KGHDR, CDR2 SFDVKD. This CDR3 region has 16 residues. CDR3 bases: TGTGCCACCAGTGATAGGGGGGGCAGGTGGGACAATGAGCAGTTCTTC. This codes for CATSDRGGRWDNEQFF.

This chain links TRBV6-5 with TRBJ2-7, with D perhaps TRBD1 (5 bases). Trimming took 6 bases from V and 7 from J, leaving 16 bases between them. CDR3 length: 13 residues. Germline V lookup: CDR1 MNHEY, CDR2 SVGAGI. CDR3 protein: CASRINNKGEQYV. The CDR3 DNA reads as TGTGCCAGCAGGATTAATAACAAGGGGGAGCAGTACGTC.

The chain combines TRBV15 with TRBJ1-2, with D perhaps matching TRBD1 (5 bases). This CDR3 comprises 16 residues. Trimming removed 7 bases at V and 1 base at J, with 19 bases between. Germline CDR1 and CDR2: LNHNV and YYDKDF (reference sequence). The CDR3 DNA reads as TGTGCCACCAACACCGGGACTCCCCCCGATAACTATGGCTACACCTTC. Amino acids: CATNTGTPPDNYGYTF.

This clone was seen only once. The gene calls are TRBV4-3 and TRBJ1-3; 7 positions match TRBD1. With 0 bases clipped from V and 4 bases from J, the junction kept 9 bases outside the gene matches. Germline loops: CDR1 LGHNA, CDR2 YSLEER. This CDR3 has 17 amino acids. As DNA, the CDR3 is TGCGCCAGCAGCCAAGATTTCGACAGGGTGCGAGGAAACACCATATATTTT. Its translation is CASSQDFDRVRGNTIYF.